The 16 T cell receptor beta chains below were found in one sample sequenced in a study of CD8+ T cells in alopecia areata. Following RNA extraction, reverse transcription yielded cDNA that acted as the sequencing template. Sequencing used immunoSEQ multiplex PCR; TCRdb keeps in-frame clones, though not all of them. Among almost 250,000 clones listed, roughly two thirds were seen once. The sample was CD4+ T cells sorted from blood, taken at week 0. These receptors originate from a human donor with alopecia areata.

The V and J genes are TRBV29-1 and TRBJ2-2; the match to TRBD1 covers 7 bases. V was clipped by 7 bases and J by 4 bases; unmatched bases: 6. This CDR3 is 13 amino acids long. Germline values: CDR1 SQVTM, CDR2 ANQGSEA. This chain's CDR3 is CSAWDRGTGELFF. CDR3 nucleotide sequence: TGCAGCGCTTGGGACAGAGGCACCGGGGAGCTGTTTTTT.

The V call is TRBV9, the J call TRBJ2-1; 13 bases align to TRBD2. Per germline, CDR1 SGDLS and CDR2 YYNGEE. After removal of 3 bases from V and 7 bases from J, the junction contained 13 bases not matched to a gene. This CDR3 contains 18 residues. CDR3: CASSAVLAGGPGANEQFF. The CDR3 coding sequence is TGTGCCAGCAGCGCCGTACTAGCGGGGGGGCCAGGAGCGAATGAGCAGTTCTTC.

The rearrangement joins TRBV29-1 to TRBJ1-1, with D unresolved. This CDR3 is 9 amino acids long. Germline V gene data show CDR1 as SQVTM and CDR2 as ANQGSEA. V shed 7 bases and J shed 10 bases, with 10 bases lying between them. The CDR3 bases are TGCAGCGCTAATTACCCAGCTTTCTTT. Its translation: CSANYPAFF.

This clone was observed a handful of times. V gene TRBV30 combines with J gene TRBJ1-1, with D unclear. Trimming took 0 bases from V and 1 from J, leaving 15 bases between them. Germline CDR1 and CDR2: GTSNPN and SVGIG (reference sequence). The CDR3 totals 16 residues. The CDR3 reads CAWSVWGNRQNTEAFF. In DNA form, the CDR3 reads TGTGCCTGGAGTGTTTGGGGAAATAGGCAGAACACTGAAGCTTTCTTT. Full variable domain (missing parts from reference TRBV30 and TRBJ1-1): SQTIHQWPATLVQPVGSPLSLECTVEGTSNPNLYWYRQAAGRGLQLLFYSVGIGQISSEVPQNLSASRPQDRQFILSSKKLLLSDSGFYLCAWSVWGNRQNTEAFFGQGTRLTVV.

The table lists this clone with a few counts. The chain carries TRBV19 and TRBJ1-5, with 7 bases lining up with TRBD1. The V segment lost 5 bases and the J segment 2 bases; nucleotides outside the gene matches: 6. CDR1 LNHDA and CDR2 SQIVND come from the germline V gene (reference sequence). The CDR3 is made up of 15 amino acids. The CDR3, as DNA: TGTGCCAGTAGTGCTGGGACAGTCGGCAATCAGCCCCAGCATTTT. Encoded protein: CASSAGTVGNQPQHF. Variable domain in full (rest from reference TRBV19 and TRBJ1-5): DGGITQSPKYLFRKEGQNVTLSCEQNLNHDAMYWYRQDPGQGLRLIYYSQIVNDFQKGDIAEGYSVSREKKESFPLTVTSAQKNPTAFYLCASSAGTVGNQPQHFGDGTRLSIL.

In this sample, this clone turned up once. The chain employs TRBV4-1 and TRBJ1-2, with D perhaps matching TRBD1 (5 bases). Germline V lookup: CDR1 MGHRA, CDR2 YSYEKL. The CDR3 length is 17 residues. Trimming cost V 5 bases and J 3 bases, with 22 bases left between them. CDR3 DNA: TGCGCCAGCAGCAACCCCTTCCAAGGGTTGGGGGACTATGGCTACACCTTC. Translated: CASSNPFQGLGDYGYTF.

This CDR3 is CASSVAPYEQYF. The CDR3 DNA is TGTGCCAGCAGTGTTGCCCCCTACGAGCAGTACTTC. The chain is built from TRBV2 and TRBJ2-7, with D unclear. Germline CDR1 is SNHLY and CDR2 is FYNNEI. V was trimmed by 4 bases and J by 2 bases, leaving 6 bases between them. The CDR3 has 12 amino acids.

For the CDR3, the DNA is TGTGCCAGCAGCCTGCGGGGGGGACAGGATGAGCAGTTCTTC. Its translation: CASSLRGGQDEQFF. This chain connects TRBV7-3 to TRBJ2-1, with D tentatively TRBD2 (9 bases). CDR1 is SGHTA, CDR2 FQGTGA, per germline. The CDR3 runs to 14 residues. V gave up 5 bases and J gave up 8 bases, with 16 bases separating them.

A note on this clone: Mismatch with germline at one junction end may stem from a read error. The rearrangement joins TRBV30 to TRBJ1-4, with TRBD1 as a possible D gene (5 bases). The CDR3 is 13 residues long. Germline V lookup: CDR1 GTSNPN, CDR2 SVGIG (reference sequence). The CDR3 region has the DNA TGTGCTTGGAGTAACTCGCGGGGGGAAAAACTGTTTTTT. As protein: CAWSNSRGEKLFF.

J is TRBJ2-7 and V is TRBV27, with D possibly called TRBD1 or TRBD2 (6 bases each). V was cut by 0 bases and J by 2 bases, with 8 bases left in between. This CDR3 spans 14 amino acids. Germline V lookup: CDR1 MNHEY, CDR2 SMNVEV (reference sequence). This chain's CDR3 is CASSLSRGAYEQYF. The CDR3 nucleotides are TGTGCCAGCAGTTTATCGAGGGGGGCCTACGAGCAGTACTTC.

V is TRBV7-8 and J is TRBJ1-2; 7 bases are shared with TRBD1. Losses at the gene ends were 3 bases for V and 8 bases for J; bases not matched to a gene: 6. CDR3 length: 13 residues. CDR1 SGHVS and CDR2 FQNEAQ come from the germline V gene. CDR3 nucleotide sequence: TGTGCCAGCAGCTTGAGGACAGGAGAGGGCTACACCTTC. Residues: CASSLRTGEGYTF.

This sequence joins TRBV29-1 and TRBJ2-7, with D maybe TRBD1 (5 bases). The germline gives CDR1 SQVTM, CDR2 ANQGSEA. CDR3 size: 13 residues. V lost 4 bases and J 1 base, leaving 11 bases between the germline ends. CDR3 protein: CSVGEGVSYEQYF. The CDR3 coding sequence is TGCAGCGTTGGGGAAGGGGTTTCCTACGAGCAGTACTTC.

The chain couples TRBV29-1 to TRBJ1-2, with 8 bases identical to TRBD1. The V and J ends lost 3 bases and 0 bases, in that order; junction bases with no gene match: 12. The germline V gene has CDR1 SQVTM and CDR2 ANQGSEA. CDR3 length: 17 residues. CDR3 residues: CSVDRRQGRAANYGYTF. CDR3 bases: TGCAGCGTTGACCGGAGACAGGGGAGAGCGGCTAACTATGGCTACACCTTC.

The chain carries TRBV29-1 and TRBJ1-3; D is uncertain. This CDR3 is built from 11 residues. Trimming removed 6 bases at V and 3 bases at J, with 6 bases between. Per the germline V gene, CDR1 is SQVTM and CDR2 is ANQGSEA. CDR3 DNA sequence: TGCAGCGTGCGGATTGGAAACACCATATATTTT. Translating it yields CSVRIGNTIYF.

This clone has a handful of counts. CDR3 sequence (DNA): TGTGCCAGCACCCCGGGAGCGAACACTGAAGCTTTCTTT. It encodes CASTPGANTEAFF. This rearrangement joins TRBV5-6 to TRBJ1-1; D uncertain. Germline assignment: CDR1 SGHDT and CDR2 YYEEEE. V was pared by 6 bases and J by 1 base, with 10 bases between. CDR3 length equals 13 residues.

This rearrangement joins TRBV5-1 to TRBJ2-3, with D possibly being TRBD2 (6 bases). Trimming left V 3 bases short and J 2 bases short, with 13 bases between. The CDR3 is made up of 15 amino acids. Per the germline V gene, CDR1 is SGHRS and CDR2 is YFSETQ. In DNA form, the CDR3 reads TGCGCCAGCAGCTCCGGGGGACTTGACACAGATACGCAGTATTTT. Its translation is CASSSGGLDTDTQYF.